This T cell receptor beta chain appears in the sequencing data of a study of cytomegalovirus exposure and HLA in healthy donors. Study results and limitations: Across all donors, roughly uniform sequencing depth was an assumption of the presence/absence analyses.

CDR1 and CDR2 (germline): SEHNR, FQNEAQ (reference sequence). The CDR3 has 18 amino acids. Trimming took 5 bases from V and 0 from J, leaving 20 bases between them. The PCR ran on 60 Vbeta and 13 Jbeta primers. The protocol was immunoSEQ multiplex PCR, while the TCRdb copy is restricted to in-frame clones and leaves out a portion. The data show 310,000 or so clones, around 90% seen once. To note about this clone: Its antigen is unidentified.

The chain has TRBV7-9 and TRBJ1-5; D not resolved. Sequenced material: PBMCs. The TCR sequence derives from a woman between 18 and 29 years old in good health and CMV-seronegative. The CDR3 is CASSREHGGSHSNQPQHF. In DNA, the CDR3 is TGTGCCAGCAGCCGGGAACACGGTGGGAGTCATAGCAATCAGCCCCAGCATTTT.